The 23 T cell receptor beta chains listed next were all sequenced from one sample in a study of blood T cell repertoires in COVID-19. This table comes from immunoSEQ multiplex PCR, and its TCRdb copy is limited to in-frame clones, with some not included. The sample includes roughly 200,000 clones, approximately 90% of them seen just once. Material: PBMCs or T cells enriched from blood (not recorded which). The receptors originated from a woman between 40 and 55 years old with acute COVID-19.

The chain uses TRBV13 and TRBJ2-7; 9 bases are a match to TRBD1. The V and J ends lost 5 bases and 4 bases, in that order; junction bases with no gene match: 12. Germline lookup yields CDR1 PRHDT and CDR2 FYEKMQ (reference sequence). There are 16 residues in the CDR3. The CDR3 protein is CASSTRTGEGSYEQYV. CDR3 DNA: TGTGCCAGCAGCACAAGGACAGGGGAAGGGTCGTACGAGCAGTACGTC.

The V and J genes are TRBV6-5 and TRBJ1-2; D gene unclear. Deletions cut 5 bases from V and 4 bases from J, with 11 bases between. This CDR3 spans 13 amino acids. Germline V gives CDR1 MNHEY, CDR2 SVGAGI. The CDR3 sequence is CASSPQMLYGYTF. CDR3 bases: TGTGCCAGCAGTCCTCAGATGCTCTATGGCTACACCTTC.

The gene calls are TRBV19 and TRBJ1-1; 10 bases match TRBD1. CDR1 and CDR2 from the germline V gene are LNHDA and SQIVND (reference sequence). The CDR3 spans 18 residues. The V gene end was trimmed by 5 bases and the J gene end by 1 base; junction bases not matched to a gene: 13. CDR3 DNA sequence: TGTGCCAGTAGTTTACCCACGGGACAGGGGAGTTGGAACACTGAAGCTTTCTTT. As protein: CASSLPTGQGSWNTEAFF.

The J gene is TRBJ2-2, the V gene TRBV7-3; D not resolved. CDR1 is SGHTA and CDR2 is FQGTGA in the germline V gene. Trimming took off 3 bases at V and 4 bases at J, with 6 bases between the two ends. This CDR3 is built from 13 residues. The CDR3 coding sequence is TGTGCCAGCAGCTTTGAGTCCACCGGGGAGCTGTTTTTT. Its translation: CASSFESTGELFF. The entire variable domain, with the rest obtained from reference TRBV7-3 and TRBJ2-2, is as follows: GAGVSQTPSNKVTEKGKYVELRCDPISGHTALYWYRQSLGQGPEFLIYFQGTGAADDSGLPNDRFFAVRPEGSVSTLKIQRTERGDSAVYLCASSFESTGELFFGEGSRLTVL.

The chain joins TRBV5-5 to TRBJ2-3, with D possibly being TRBD2 (7 bases). Trimming took off 7 bases at V and 2 bases at J, with 14 bases between the two ends. CDR1 is SGHKS and CDR2 is YYEKEE in the germline V gene (reference sequence). The CDR3 runs to 14 residues. For the CDR3, the DNA is TGTGCCAGCGAGGAGGGGGGGTTCACAGATACGCAGTATTTT. Translating gives CASEEGGFTDTQYF.

V and J are TRBV7-9 and TRBJ2-2, with no clear D. The CDR3 is 12 residues long. Per germline, CDR1 SEHNR and CDR2 FQNEAQ (reference sequence). Trimming removed 5 bases at V and 6 bases at J, with 7 bases between. In DNA, the CDR3 is TGTGCCAGCAGCCCTCTTCCCGGGGAGCTGTTTTTT. Translated: CASSPLPGELFF.

The genes are TRBV4-1 and TRBJ1-5; D is uncertain. The CDR3 length is 15 residues. The V and J ends lost 1 base and 4 bases respectively, with 11 bases between them. The germline V gene has CDR1 MGHRA and CDR2 YSYEKL. The CDR3 DNA sequence: TGCGCCAGCAGCCAAGTTGGGTCGGGGAATCAGCCCCAGCATTTT. Translating gives CASSQVGSGNQPQHF.

V usage is TRBV2 and J usage is TRBJ1-1; D unresolved. Trimming removed 1 base from V and 0 bases from J, with 3 bases in between. The CDR3 runs 13 residues. Germline loops: CDR1 SNHLY, CDR2 FYNNEI. The CDR3 region has the DNA TGTGCCAGCAGTGAAGACATGAACACTGAAGCTTTCTTT. This translates into CASSEDMNTEAFF. Supplemented by reference TRBV2 and TRBJ1-1, the full variable domain reads EPEVTQTPSHQVTQMGQEVILRCVPISNHLYFYWYRQILGQKVEFLVSFYNNEISEKSEIFDDQFSVERPDGSNFTLKIRSTKLEDSAMYFCASSEDMNTEAFFGQGTRLTVV.

The chain couples TRBV7-5 to TRBJ1-2; TRBD1 is the table's D call, not checked against the DNA. TRBV7-5 represents a pseudogene. The CDR3 runs to 11 residues. The CDR3 coding sequence is TGTGTCAGAACAGGTTACAGAGGCTACACCTTC. Amino acid sequence: CVRTGYRGYTF.

The chain is built from TRBV9 and TRBJ1-1; tentative D call: TRBD1 (5 bases). The CDR3 is 13 amino acids. From germline, CDR1 is SGDLS and CDR2 YYNGEE. V lost 0 bases and J 4 bases, leaving 7 bases between the germline ends. The CDR3, as DNA: TGTGCCAGCAGCGTAGGACAGACCACTGAAGCTTTCTTT. The encoded protein is CASSVGQTTEAFF. Based on the CDR3 plus reference TRBV9 and TRBJ1-1, the full variable domain is DSGVTQTPKHLITATGQRVTLRCSPRSGDLSVYWYQQSLDQGLQFLIQYYNGEERAKGNILERFSAQQFPDLHSELNLSSLELGDSALYFCASSVGQTTEAFFGQGTRLTVV.

The chain joins TRBV11-3 to TRBJ2-1; 12 positions match TRBD2. V lost 8 bases and J lost 9; bases outside the gene matches: 8. Germline V CDR1 and CDR2: SGHNT, YENEEA. CDR3 length equals 14 residues. CDR3 region: CASAWTSGAGEQFF. In nucleotides, the CDR3 is TGTGCCAGCGCCTGGACTAGCGGGGCGGGTGAGCAGTTCTTC.

This chain uses TRBV9 with TRBJ1-3; no firm D call. This CDR3 has 13 amino acids. The V end was cut by 4 bases, the J end by 4 bases, with 9 bases between. In germline, CDR1 is SGDLS, CDR2 YYNGEE. The DNA for the CDR3 is TGTGCCAGCAGCCCTCCCGTCGGAAACACCATATATTTT. The encoded protein is CASSPPVGNTIYF.

The V gene is TRBV27, the J gene TRBJ1-1, with 7 bases aligning to TRBD1. Unmatched junction bases numbered 7, after V lost 4 bases and J lost 11 bases. CDR3 length: 12 amino acids. Germline V CDR1 and CDR2: MNHEY, SMNVEV (reference sequence). This chain's CDR3 is CASSSLTGLAFF. CDR3 bases: TGTGCCAGCAGTTCGCTGACAGGGCTGGCTTTCTTT.

This chain links TRBV7-3 with TRBJ2-1; TRBD2 matches 12 bases. This CDR3 spans 15 amino acids. The V gene's germline CDR1 is SGHTA and CDR2 FQGTGA. The trim removed 5 bases at V and 6 bases at J, leaving 5 bases unmatched. CDR3 in DNA: TGTGCCAGCAGCCCCAGACTAGCGGGGGTCAATGAGCAGTTCTTC. This encodes CASSPRLAGVNEQFF.

The chain links TRBV12-3 or TRBV12-4 to TRBJ2-1; no definite D call. This CDR3 is 12 amino acids long. Trimming stripped 5 bases from V and 6 bases from J, with 8 bases between. The CDR3 reads CASSRHGNEQFF. In DNA form, the CDR3 reads TGTGCCAGCAGTAGACACGGCAATGAGCAGTTCTTC.

This sequence joins TRBV5-1 and TRBJ1-3, with 9 bases fitting TRBD1. CDR1 is SGHRS and CDR2 is YFSETQ in the germline V gene. V was clipped by 3 bases and J by 2 bases; unmatched bases: 9. This CDR3 has 17 residues. This CDR3 reads CASSYSDRGTPGNTIYF. The CDR3 DNA reads as TGCGCCAGCAGCTACTCTGACAGGGGGACCCCTGGAAACACCATATATTTT.

The chain uses TRBV2 and TRBJ2-1, with 8 bases fitting TRBD1. Per germline, CDR1 SNHLY and CDR2 FYNNEI. CDR3 length: 16 residues. V dropped 8 bases and J dropped 2; count of bases not matched to a gene: 11. The CDR3 DNA sequence: TGTGCCAGCGTCGGACCGGACAGGGACACCTACAATGAGCAGTTCTTC. Protein sequence: CASVGPDRDTYNEQFF.

The genes are TRBV4-1 and TRBJ2-2; 9 nucleotides align to TRBD2. CDR3 size: 16 residues. The ends lost 1 base at V and 8 bases at J; junction bases unmatched: 8. Germline lookup yields CDR1 MGHRA and CDR2 YSYEKL. The chain's CDR3 is CASSQVGSGGSGELFF. CDR3 bases: TGCGCCAGCAGCCAAGTCGGTAGCGGGGGTTCGGGGGAGCTGTTTTTT.

The chain joins TRBV20-1 to TRBJ2-5; TRBD2 might be the D (5 bases). The CDR3 totals 11 residues. The germline V and J ends were trimmed by 4 bases and 7 bases, with 10 bases remaining between them. Germline V lookup: CDR1 DFQATT, CDR2 SNEGSKA (reference sequence). CDR3 protein: CSATTGGTQYF. DNA of the CDR3: TGCAGTGCTACTACCGGAGGGACCCAGTACTTC.

This clone was seen just once. The rearrangement joins TRBV5-5 to TRBJ1-2, with D uncertain. Per the germline V gene, CDR1 is SGHKS and CDR2 is YYEKEE (reference sequence). Trimming took 4 bases from V and 4 from J, leaving 14 bases between them. The CDR3 length is 14 residues. This chain's CDR3 is CASSPSRAGYGYTF. CDR3 nucleotides: TGTGCCAGCAGCCCATCGCGGGCGGGCTATGGCTACACCTTC. Supplemented by reference TRBV5-5 and TRBJ1-2, the full variable domain reads DAGVTQSPTHLIKTRGQQVTLRCSPISGHKSVSWYQQVLGQGPQFIFQYYEKEERGRGNFPDRFSARQFPNYSSELNVNALLLGDSALYLCASSPSRAGYGYTFGSGTRLTVV.

V and J are TRBV29-1 and TRBJ1-2; 9 bases are shared with TRBD1. Trimming took 5 bases from V and 2 from J; bases not matched to a gene: 3. This CDR3 is built from 13 residues. Germline CDR1 is SQVTM and CDR2 is ANQGSEA. CDR3 DNA sequence: TGCAGCGTTCATGACAGGGGGAACTATGGCTACACCTTC. Its protein product is CSVHDRGNYGYTF.

J is TRBJ2-3 and V is TRBV11-3, with 7 bases matching TRBD2. Germline V lookup: CDR1 SGHNT, CDR2 YENEEA. V shed 2 bases and J 1 base; nucleotides not matched to a gene: 6. The CDR3 length is 16 residues. The CDR3 sequence is CASSLRSAGGTDTQYF. CDR3 nucleotides: TGTGCCAGCAGCTTACGGAGTGCGGGGGGCACAGATACGCAGTATTTT. Using reference TRBV11-3 and TRBJ2-3 for the parts outside the CDR3, the full variable domain is EAGVVQSPRYKIIEKKQPVAFWCNPISGHNTLYWYLQNLGQGPELLIRYENEEAVDDSQLPKDRFSAERLKGVDSTLKIQPAELGDSAVYLCASSLRSAGGTDTQYFGPGTRLTVL.

CDR3 in DNA: TGTGCCAGCAGCTTAGCGTCCGGGACACACAATGAGCAGTTCTTC. This gives the protein CASSLASGTHNEQFF. The chain joins TRBV11-2 to TRBJ2-1, with D possibly matching TRBD1 (6 bases). The V and J ends lost 1 base and 5 bases respectively, with 12 bases between them. CDR3 length: 15 residues. Germline V gene lookup returns CDR1 SGHAT and CDR2 FQNNGV.